Listed below are T cell receptor beta chains from one sample, sequenced in a study of OX40 agonist ivuxolimab in advanced cancers. Here immunoSEQ multiplex PCR was the method, and the copy in TCRdb shows in-frame clones only, minus some. Altogether approximately 84,000 clones are present, 80% to 95% being singletons, with the ten largest covering roughly 0.4%. Sample: CD4+ or CD8+ T cells sorted from blood, taken in a trial of the OX40 agonist ivuxolimab. The receptors here all came from an adult with an advanced solid tumor such as melanoma, head and neck, liver or kidney cancer. Each CDR3 is given with its conserved first and last residue. Each record gives: clone size, V gene, D gene, J gene, CDR3 protein. A D gene is named only where the DNA matches it firmly. Not every row has a clone size; where given, it reads once, few, many or a size class.

abundance: .
v_gene: TRBV5-1
d_gene: .
j_gene: TRBJ2-3
CDR3aa: CASSDPTSTDTQYF

abundance: few
v_gene: TRBV18
d_gene: .
j_gene: TRBJ1-3
CDR3aa: CASSPDGGNTIYF

abundance: .
v_gene: TRBV19
d_gene: TRBD2
j_gene: TRBJ2-5
CDR3aa: CASSIDRASGETQYF

abundance: .
v_gene: TRBV7-2
d_gene: .
j_gene: TRBJ1-2
CDR3aa: CASSPGRVAYGYTF

abundance: .
v_gene: TRBV7-9
d_gene: .
j_gene: TRBJ2-7
CDR3aa: CASSLMSGSYEQYF

abundance: .
v_gene: TRBV9
d_gene: TRBD1
j_gene: TRBJ2-3
CDR3aa: CASSVVGQGETTQYF

abundance: .
v_gene: TRBV19
d_gene: TRBD1
j_gene: TRBJ2-3
CDR3aa: CASSPYRDRASTDTQYF

abundance: .
v_gene: TRBV19
d_gene: TRBD1
j_gene: TRBJ1-1
CDR3aa: CASSVTGTGGHTEAFF

abundance: .
v_gene: TRBV7-6
d_gene: .
j_gene: TRBJ1-1
CDR3aa: CASSLVGTGDTEAFF

abundance: .
v_gene: TRBV29-1
d_gene: TRBD1
j_gene: TRBJ2-3
CDR3aa: CSVQDRGRDTQYF

abundance: .
v_gene: TRBV2
d_gene: TRBD2
j_gene: TRBJ2-3
CDR3aa: CASSDRLAVTDTQYF

abundance: .
v_gene: TRBV6-5
d_gene: TRBD2
j_gene: TRBJ2-5
CDR3aa: CASRSGTRQETQYF

abundance: .
v_gene: TRBV5-1
d_gene: .
j_gene: TRBJ2-5
CDR3aa: CASSLGGPQETQYF

abundance: .
v_gene: TRBV2
d_gene: .
j_gene: TRBJ1-1
CDR3aa: CASDPGGYLNTKAFF

abundance: .
v_gene: TRBV7-8
d_gene: .
j_gene: TRBJ2-7
CDR3aa: CASSLGHSSYEQYF

abundance: .
v_gene: TRBV19
d_gene: .
j_gene: TRBJ2-5
CDR3aa: CASQRGGGNFETQYF

abundance: .
v_gene: TRBV2
d_gene: .
j_gene: TRBJ2-2
CDR3aa: CASRGNTGELFF

abundance: .
v_gene: TRBV6-5
d_gene: TRBD1
j_gene: TRBJ2-7
CDR3aa: CASSFQSDRDHEQYF

abundance: .
v_gene: TRBV10-3
d_gene: TRBD1
j_gene: TRBJ1-2
CDR3aa: CAISSGQAPSNYGYTF

abundance: .
v_gene: TRBV6-5
d_gene: .
j_gene: TRBJ2-7
CDR3aa: CASRGASPYEQYF

abundance: .
v_gene: TRBV6-1
d_gene: .
j_gene: TRBJ1-3
CDR3aa: CASSAMGGAWGNTIYF

abundance: .
v_gene: TRBV13
d_gene: .
j_gene: TRBJ2-7
CDR3aa: CASSSGIHEQYF

abundance: .
v_gene: TRBV11-2
d_gene: .
j_gene: TRBJ1-2
CDR3aa: CASSLVGLNGYTF

abundance: .
v_gene: TRBV7-8
d_gene: .
j_gene: TRBJ1-1
CDR3aa: CASSPQGWGGAFF

abundance: .
v_gene: TRBV11-2
d_gene: TRBD2
j_gene: TRBJ2-3
CDR3aa: CASSLEGRGATDTQYF

abundance: .
v_gene: TRBV6-5
d_gene: TRBD1
j_gene: TRBJ1-1
CDR3aa: CASSYSTGASTEAFF